A selection of T cell receptor beta chains follows, all from one sample in a study of control samples from healthy donors and cancer patients. Profiling relied on immunoSEQ multiplex PCR, and the TCRdb table lists in-frame clones only, not all of them. The profile shows 120,000 or so clones, about 95% of them singletons. Source material: blood. The receptors shown here come from a man aged 25-40 years in good health. CDR3s include the opening cysteine and the closing phenylalanine or tryptophan. Some rows mark clone size as missing; the rest say once, few, many or name a class of expanded clone.

v_call clone_size cdr3_aa
TRBV5-5 NA CASSLLRRPENSPLHF
TRBV4-1 NA CASSQDRDRVSGANVLTF
TRBV6-9 NA CASSYSSDYEQYF
TRBV4-2 NA CASSQDLGRGGKNIQYF
TRBV5-1 NA CASSPTGGDLYF
TRBV9 NA CASSPTGGDEQYF
TRBV5-8 NA CASSLGQTNTEAFF
TRBV6-2/TRBV6-3 NA CASSYSDRGLQNSPYGYTF
TRBV9 NA CASSVRDRGADTQYF
TRBV28 few CASSLYQKSQHF
TRBV7-9 NA CASSYPPGAGETQYF
TRBV7-3 once CASSFGGPGETQYF
TRBV2 NA CAISGGEVEQYF
TRBV15 NA CATSRDMGQGLDNEKLFF
TRBV28 NA CASSLYRTGGSSTDTQYF
TRBV7-2 NA CASSSTTLHSTEAFF
TRBV7-2 NA CASRDTGVNEAFF
TRBV27 NA CASSLTQAYGYTF
TRBV11-2 NA CASSLVGTNEKLFF
TRBV6-5 once CASQTGTGNTGELFF
TRBV29-1 NA CSVISGRTDTQYF
TRBV7-6 once CASNRRHALSNQPQHF
TRBV10-2 NA CASSESGGNSYEQYF
TRBV11-2 NA CASRGLAGRPGELFF
TRBV7-2 NA CASSPTGGLGEQYF
TRBV30 NA CAWSVTASGNTIYF
TRBV7-2 NA CASSLRDPSTDTQYF
TRBV19 NA CASSMQERTEAFF
TRBV6-2/TRBV6-3 once CASSPGARGTQYF
TRBV4-3 once CASSQDTRVRGTEAFF
TRBV5-1 NA CASSLRDNYGYTF
TRBV4-3 NA CASSQDPRDNQPQHF
TRBV27 NA CASSLYGTSGGSTDTQYF
TRBV13 NA CASSPGDRTSTDTQYF
TRBV28 NA CASSINEKLFF
TRBV3-1/TRBV3-2 NA CASSLEATYTGELFF
TRBV27 NA CASSLASGTDTQYF
TRBV28 NA CASSSWGPQHF
TRBV3-1/TRBV3-2 NA CASSRQRHGGNTIYF
TRBV4-1 NA CASSQVGFEGSPLHF
TRBV6-2/TRBV6-3 NA CASSLAGGTSYNEQFF
TRBV6-5 NA CASSFRGSNYGYTF
TRBV4-1 NA CASSLGPGDQPQHF
TRBV18 NA CASQQGGNTEAFF
TRBV7-2 NA CASSLQGQQYEQYF
TRBV9 NA CASSGGSHEQYF